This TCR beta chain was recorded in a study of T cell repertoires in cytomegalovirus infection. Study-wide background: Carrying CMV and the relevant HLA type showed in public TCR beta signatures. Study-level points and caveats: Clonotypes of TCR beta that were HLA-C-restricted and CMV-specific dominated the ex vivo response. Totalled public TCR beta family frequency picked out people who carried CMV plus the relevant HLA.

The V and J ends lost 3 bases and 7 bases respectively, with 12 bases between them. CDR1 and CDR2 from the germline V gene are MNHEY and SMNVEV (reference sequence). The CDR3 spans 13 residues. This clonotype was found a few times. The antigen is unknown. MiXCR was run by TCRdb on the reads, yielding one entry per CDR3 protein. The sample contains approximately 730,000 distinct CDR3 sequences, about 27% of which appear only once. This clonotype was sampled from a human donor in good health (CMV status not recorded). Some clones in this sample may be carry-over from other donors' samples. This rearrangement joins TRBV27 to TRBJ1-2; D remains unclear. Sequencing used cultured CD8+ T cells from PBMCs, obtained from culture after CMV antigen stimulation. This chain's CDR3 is CASSLSLSSGYTF. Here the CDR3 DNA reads TGTGCCAGCAGTTTGTCTCTCTCATCTGGCTACACCTTC.